One and the same sample provided the 21 T cell receptor beta chains below, sequenced in a study of T cell responses to AZD1222 COVID-19 vaccine (dated by TCRdb to the early 2020s). The label giving this sample's time point can be read as: about 28 days (+/-7) after the second vaccine dose. The library was generated by the immunoSEQ multiplex PCR assay. TCRdb limited this immuneACCESS table to in-frame rearrangements with V and J called. A share of clones is missing; checked studies link under half to unresolved V genes, and the rest is unexplained. The sample table records tens of thousands of clones; nearly 90% of these occur just once. Together, the top ten hold 28% of the sample. The sample was peripheral blood, taken 28 days after the second AZD1222 dose. The source of these receptors is an adult who received the AZD1222 COVID-19 vaccine.

The V call is TRBV7-3, the J call TRBJ2-3; D may be TRBD2 (7 bases). The V and J ends lost 5 bases and 4 bases respectively, with 22 bases between them. The CDR3 runs 17 residues. The germline CDR1 and CDR2 sequences are SGHTA and FQGTGA. CDR3 region: CASSPHGGPASADTQYF. The CDR3 DNA reads TGTGCCAGCAGCCCCCACGGGGGGCCGGCTAGCGCAGATACGCAGTATTTT.

This rearrangement joins TRBV27 to TRBJ2-2, with D unresolved. V gave up 2 bases and J gave up 3 bases, with 10 bases separating them. Per germline, CDR1 MNHEY and CDR2 SMNVEV (reference sequence). The CDR3 spans 15 residues. CDR3 amino acids: CASSLRVGYTGELFF. CDR3 bases: TGTGCCAGCAGTTTAAGGGTTGGGTACACCGGGGAGCTGTTTTTT.

V is TRBV30 and J is TRBJ1-2, with no clear D. Trimming removed 1 base at V and 7 bases at J, with 7 bases between. Germline CDR1 and CDR2: GTSNPN and SVGIG (reference sequence). The CDR3 totals 11 residues. CDR3 bases: TGTGCCTGGAGTGGGGGAGGTGGCTACACCTTC. Its translation: CAWSGGGGYTF. Full variable domain (rest looked up from reference TRBV30 and TRBJ1-2): SQTIHQWPATLVQPVGSPLSLECTVEGTSNPNLYWYRQAAGRGLQLLFYSVGIGQISSEVPQNLSASRPQDRQFILSSKKLLLSDSGFYLCAWSGGGGYTFGSGTRLTVV.

This sequence joins TRBV7-3 and TRBJ2-2, with TRBD1 as a possible D gene (6 bases). Trimming took off 3 bases at V and 6 bases at J, with 11 bases between the two ends. This CDR3 is built from 14 residues. CDR1 is SGHTA, CDR2 FQGTGA, per germline. CDR3 nucleotides: TGTGCCAGCAGCTTCTCTAAGGGGGCCGGGGAGCTGTTTTTT. As protein: CASSFSKGAGELFF.

V gene TRBV10-3 combines with J gene TRBJ2-7; TRBD1 matches 7 bases. The CDR3 length is 16 residues. J was trimmed by 0 bases and V by 3 bases; bases with no gene match: 8. Germline V gene data show CDR1 as ENHRY and CDR2 as SYGVKD. In DNA, the CDR3 is TGTGCCATCAGTGATGCCGGGACAGTGAGCTCCTACGAGCAGTACTTC. Translating it yields CAISDAGTVSSYEQYF.

The J gene is TRBJ1-2, the V gene TRBV5-1, with 12 bases that match TRBD1. V lost 0 bases to trimming and J lost 8 bases; unmatched junction nucleotides: 5. The length of the CDR3 is 15 residues. Germline V gene lookup returns CDR1 SGHRS and CDR2 YFSETQ. CDR3 sequence (DNA): TGCGCCAGCAGCTTGGACCCGGGACAGGGGGCCGGCTACACCTTC. It is translated as CASSLDPGQGAGYTF.

This chain joins TRBV5-5 and TRBJ1-2; D is uncertain. Per germline, CDR1 SGHKS and CDR2 YYEKEE (reference sequence). Trimming took 0 bases from V and 7 from J, leaving 13 bases between them. The CDR3 is 14 amino acids. The CDR3 DNA follows: TGTGCCAGCAGCTTGGTCGCGGAAATTAGTGGCTACACCTTC. It codes for CASSLVAEISGYTF.

The chain carries TRBV29-1 and TRBJ2-7; TRBD2 aligns across 8 bases. Germline assignment: CDR1 SQVTM and CDR2 ANQGSEA. The V and J ends lost 0 bases and 6 bases, in that order; junction bases with no gene match: 19. The CDR3 is 18 residues long. The CDR3 spells CSVEDLRASGYDKVEQYF. The CDR3 region has the DNA TGCAGCGTTGAAGATCTTCGGGCTAGCGGGTACGATAAGGTCGAGCAGTACTTC.

This sequence joins TRBV28 and TRBJ1-6; weak D call: TRBD1 (5 bases). This CDR3 has 13 residues. Germline V gene lookup returns CDR1 MDHEN and CDR2 SYDVKM. V lost 7 bases, J lost 13 bases, and 17 bases lay in between. Here the CDR3 reads CASNSGLVFPLHF. The CDR3, as DNA: TGTGCCAGCAATTCAGGGTTAGTTTTCCCCCTCCACTTT.

V usage is TRBV28 and J usage is TRBJ2-5; 7 bases are a match to TRBD2. In germline, CDR1 is MDHEN, CDR2 SYDVKM. The CDR3 runs to 15 residues. With 3 bases clipped from V and 4 bases from J, the junction kept 8 bases outside the gene matches. The CDR3 bases are TGTGCCAGCAGTTTTGGGAGCGGGGTCGGAGAGACCCAGTACTTC. Encoded protein: CASSFGSGVGETQYF.

V gene TRBV19 combines with J gene TRBJ2-7; D tentatively fits TRBD1 or TRBD2 (5 bases each). V was cut by 1 base and J by 2 bases, with 9 bases left in between. This CDR3 has 14 residues. The V gene's germline CDR1 is LNHDA and CDR2 SQIVND (reference sequence). CDR3 sequence reads: CASSIGDVPYEQYF. The CDR3 DNA follows: TGTGCCAGTAGTATAGGGGACGTGCCCTACGAGCAGTACTTC.

The chain carries TRBV12-3 or TRBV12-4 and TRBJ2-7; 7 bases are shared with TRBD2. CDR3 length equals 13 residues. Germline trimming cut 5 bases from V and 3 bases from J; bases unmatched to any gene: 4. CDR3 sequence: CASSPLAVYEQYF. CDR3 DNA sequence: TGTGCCAGCAGTCCCCTAGCGGTCTACGAGCAGTACTTC.

The gene calls are TRBV7-3 and TRBJ2-7, with 14 nucleotides matching TRBD2. This CDR3 has 16 amino acids. Germline V lookup: CDR1 SGHTA, CDR2 FQGTGA. J gave up 2 bases and V 5 bases, and 5 bases lay outside the gene matches. The CDR3 bases are TGTGCCAGCAGCCCTGGACTAGCGGGAGGCACCTACGAGCAGTACTTC. Translating gives CASSPGLAGGTYEQYF.

The V gene is TRBV11-2, the J gene TRBJ1-6; D not resolved. Germline CDR1 and CDR2: SGHAT and FQNNGV. Trimming cost V 1 base and J 3 bases, with 7 bases left between them. This CDR3 comprises 15 residues. The CDR3 region has the DNA TGTGCCAGCAGCTTAGGTGGTGACTATAATTCACCCCTCCACTTT. Encoded protein: CASSLGGDYNSPLHF.

The chain has TRBV19 and TRBJ2-1; 7 bases agree with TRBD1. The CDR3 is 16 residues long. Losses at the gene ends were 6 bases for V and 0 bases for J; bases not matched to a gene: 8. Germline V gene sequence: CDR1 LNHDA, CDR2 SQIVND (reference sequence). CDR3 coding DNA: TGTGCCAGTAGGCCAAGACAGGGCAGCTCCTACAATGAGCAGTTCTTC. It encodes CASRPRQGSSYNEQFF.

This clone appeared once. The chain carries TRBV30 and TRBJ1-2; weak D call: TRBD1 (5 bases). From germline, CDR1 is GTSNPN and CDR2 SVGIG (reference sequence). CDR3 size: 14 residues. Trimming removed 4 bases at V and 4 bases at J, with 16 bases between. CDR3: CAWTPQQVSYGYTF. CDR3 DNA sequence: TGTGCCTGGACCCCTCAACAGGTGTCCTATGGCTACACCTTC.

CDR3 sequence reads: CASRSLGQGPYEQYF. For the CDR3, the DNA is TGTGCCAGCAGAAGTTTGGGACAGGGGCCCTACGAGCAGTACTTC. The V and J genes are TRBV6-5 and TRBJ2-7; 10 nucleotides align to TRBD1. V was pared by 6 bases and J by 2 bases, with 7 bases of the junction left unmatched. The germline gives CDR1 MNHEY, CDR2 SVGAGI. The length of the CDR3 is 15 residues.

V and J are TRBV5-1 and TRBJ2-7, with D tentatively TRBD1 or TRBD2 (5 bases each). With 4 bases removed from V and 4 bases from J, the gap between germline ends came to 15 bases. This CDR3 spans 14 amino acids. Germline V gene sequence: CDR1 SGHRS, CDR2 YFSETQ. DNA of the CDR3: TGCGCCAGCAGCGGCGGCCCCGGGGCATACGAGCAGTACTTC. Encoded protein: CASSGGPGAYEQYF.

This chain links TRBV4-1 with TRBJ2-2; 7 bases are a match to TRBD1. The CDR3 covers 15 residues. Germline loops: CDR1 MGHRA, CDR2 YSYEKL. Germline trimming cut 8 bases from V and 0 bases from J; bases unmatched to any gene: 6. This CDR3 reads CASGLQGSNTGELFF. CDR3 coding DNA: TGCGCCAGCGGATTACAGGGGTCGAACACCGGGGAGCTGTTTTTT.

The V and J genes are TRBV7-2 and TRBJ1-4; TRBD1 agrees at 9 bases. The CDR3 loop spans 14 amino acids. The germline gives CDR1 SGHTA, CDR2 FQGNSA. V shed 5 bases and J 6 bases; nucleotides not matched to a gene: 4. CDR3: CASSPRQGDEKLFF. The CDR3 DNA is TGTGCCAGCAGCCCCCGACAGGGGGATGAAAAACTGTTTTTT.

The chain combines TRBV10-2 with TRBJ2-7; D remains ambiguous. V was clipped by 5 bases and J by 6 bases, with 8 bases between them. Germline values: CDR1 WSHSY, CDR2 SAAADI. CDR3 length: 11 amino acids. The CDR3 region is CASSQSSEQYF. Here the CDR3 DNA reads TGCGCCAGCAGTCAAAGTAGCGAGCAGTACTTC.